This passage covers 23 T cell receptor beta chains from one sample sequenced in a study of response to subunit inactivated influenza vaccine. TCRdb passed the RT-PCR reads through MiXCR, listing each CDR3 protein once. The sample shows about 700,000 distinct CDR3 sequences, over 11% of them seen only once. The starting material was PBMCs from blood, obtained less than 15 days before vaccination. These receptors were collected from a man aged 50 or older who received an inactivated influenza vaccine.

This clonotype turned up a few times. The chain couples TRBV5-4 to TRBJ1-3; the D gene is possibly TRBD1 (5 bases). The CDR3 runs 15 residues. Trimming took 4 bases from V and 1 from J, leaving 12 bases between them. CDR1 and CDR2 (germline): SGHNT, YYREEE (reference sequence). The CDR3 DNA follows: TGTGCCAGCAGCCCCCCGGGGGGGTCTGGAAACACCATATATTTT. Protein product: CASSPPGGSGNTIYF.

The chain couples TRBV5-1 to TRBJ2-1, with TRBD2 matching over 8 bases. The CDR3 loop spans 14 amino acids. Unmatched junction bases numbered 8, after V lost 8 bases and J lost 4 bases. Germline assignment: CDR1 SGHRS and CDR2 YFSETQ. CDR3 sequence reads: CASYLSGTYNEQFF. As DNA, the CDR3 is TGCGCCAGTTACCTTAGCGGGACGTACAATGAGCAGTTCTTC.

The genes are TRBV6-1 and TRBJ1-2; the D gene is possibly TRBD1 (5 bases). Germline-derived CDR1 and CDR2 are MNHNS and SASEGT. There are 14 residues in the CDR3. Trimming removed 3 bases from V and 4 bases from J, with 12 bases in between. The CDR3, as DNA: TGTGCCAGCAGTGATAGACAGACCTCCTATGGCTACACCTTC. Translation gives CASSDRQTSYGYTF.

The chain uses TRBV2 and TRBJ1-6, with D unclear. Trimming stripped 10 bases from V and 6 bases from J, with 16 bases between. This CDR3 is 14 amino acids long. The germline gives CDR1 SNHLY, CDR2 FYNNEI. CDR3 residues: CATKGRRINSPLHF. CDR3 nucleotides: TGTGCCACCAAGGGTAGACGGATTAATTCACCCCTCCACTTT.

This clonotype was counted at least ten times. This sequence joins TRBV28 and TRBJ2-2, with D possibly TRBD2 on 6 matching bases. Germline loops: CDR1 MDHEN, CDR2 SYDVKM. This CDR3 contains 15 residues. Between the trimmed V and J ends, which lost 0 bases and 4 bases, there was a span of 9 bases. Here the CDR3 reads CASSLWAGSTGELFF. CDR3 sequence (DNA): TGTGCCAGCAGTTTATGGGCGGGGAGCACCGGGGAGCTGTTTTTT.

V is TRBV12-3 or TRBV12-4 and J is TRBJ2-1, with TRBD2 identical over 10 bases. J was trimmed by 0 bases and V by 6 bases; bases with no gene match: 5. The CDR3 contains 16 residues. CDR3 loop: CASSRSGGPSYNEQFF. In nucleotides, the CDR3 is TGTGCCAGCAGCCGTAGCGGGGGGCCCTCCTACAATGAGCAGTTCTTC.

This clonotype was picked up many times. V gene TRBV24-1 combines with J gene TRBJ2-1; 10 nucleotides match TRBD2. V was clipped by 5 bases and J by 5 bases; unmatched bases: 5. CDR3 length: 15 residues. Germline V gene sequence: CDR1 KGHDR, CDR2 SFDVKD. DNA for the CDR3: TGTGCCACCAGTGCCCGCCTAGCGGGGGACAATGAGCAGTTCTTC. Encoded protein: CATSARLAGDNEQFF.

In its sample, this clonotype was seen many times. V gene TRBV28 combines with J gene TRBJ2-7; TRBD2 might be the D (5 bases). Germline V CDR1 and CDR2: MDHEN, SYDVKM. The CDR3 loop spans 13 amino acids. The V end lost 2 bases, the J end lost 3 bases, and 8 bases lay between the germline ends. The chain's CDR3 is CASSLRGLYEQYF. DNA for the CDR3: TGTGCCAGCAGTTTAAGAGGGCTCTACGAGCAGTACTTC.

In this sample, this clonotype turned up a few times. This chain links TRBV27 with TRBJ2-7; possible D gene TRBD2, 6 bases. V was pared by 8 bases and J by 4 bases, with 12 bases between. The CDR3 runs to 12 residues. Looked up from germline, CDR1 is MNHEY and CDR2 is SMNVEV (reference sequence). The CDR3 region is CASAGLSYEQYF. The DNA of the CDR3 is TGTGCCAGCGCGGGGCTGTCTTACGAGCAGTACTTC.

This clonotype was detected a few times. The V call is TRBV28, the J call TRBJ1-4; D is undetermined. Trimming pared 5 bases from V and 4 bases from J, leaving 14 bases between. The CDR3 totals 15 residues. Germline CDR1 MDHEN, CDR2 SYDVKM. The CDR3 sequence: CASSARTDFNEKLFF. CDR3 DNA sequence: TGTGCCAGCAGTGCACGGACGGACTTTAATGAAAAACTGTTTTTT.

Only a few counts were recorded for this clonotype. This chain joins TRBV4-1 and TRBJ1-4; 8 nucleotides agree with TRBD1. Trimming cost V 4 bases and J 7 bases; bases outside gene matches: 11. Germline loops: CDR1 MGHRA, CDR2 YSYEKL. The CDR3 length is 16 residues. CDR3 amino acids: CASSPGRGRGGEKLFF. In DNA form, the CDR3 reads TGCGCCAGCAGCCCCGGCAGGGGGCGTGGGGGTGAAAAACTGTTTTTT.

The chain employs TRBV18 and TRBJ2-5, with unresolved D. This CDR3 region has 11 residues. V lost 6 bases and J 4 bases, leaving 6 bases between the germline ends. Germline V gene lookup returns CDR1 KGHSH and CDR2 LQKENI. The CDR3, as DNA: TGTGCCAGCTCTATGAGAGAGACCCAGTACTTC. As protein: CASSMRETQYF. The whole variable domain, filled in from reference TRBV18 and TRBJ2-5, reads NAGVMQNPRHLVRRRGQEARLRCSPMKGHSHVYWYRQLPEEGLKFMVYLQKENIIDESGMPKERFSAEFPKEGPSILRIQQVVRGDSAAYFCASSMRETQYFGPGTRLLVL.

This clonotype was observed many times. The V call is TRBV7-2, the J call TRBJ2-5, with D tentatively TRBD1 (6 bases). CDR1 is SGHTA and CDR2 is FQGNSA in the germline V gene. This CDR3 is built from 13 residues. V was pared by 7 bases and J by 5 bases, with 14 bases between. The CDR3 DNA sequence: TGTGCCAGCATCCTAACTAGGGGGGAGACCCAGTACTTC. It is translated as CASILTRGETQYF.

On this clonotype itself: This may be a read error: a much more frequent sequence differs by one nucleotide. This rearrangement joins TRBV5-6 to TRBJ2-3; TRBD1 agrees at 9 bases. Germline values: CDR1 SGHDT, CDR2 YYEEEE. There are 15 residues in the CDR3. The CDR3 DNA reads TGTGCCATCAGCTCTTGGACAGGGGGCACAGATACGCAGTATTTT. This codes for CAISSWTGGTDTQYF. The full variable domain, its missing parts supplied by reference TRBV5-6 and TRBJ2-3, is DAGVTQSPTHLIKTRGQQVTLRCSPKSGHDTVSWYQQALGQGPQFIFQYYEEEERQRGNFPDRFSGHQFPNYSSELNVNALLLGDSALYLCAISSWTGGTDTQYFGPGTRLTVL.

This clonotype was found a few times. The chain couples TRBV5-1 to TRBJ2-1, with D tentatively TRBD1 (5 bases). The V end was cut by 2 bases, the J end by 8 bases, with 17 bases between. CDR3 size: 15 residues. Germline loops: CDR1 SGHRS, CDR2 YFSETQ. The CDR3 reads CASSFRRMGLDEQFF. Here the CDR3 DNA reads TGCGCCAGCAGCTTTCGACGGATGGGGCTCGATGAGCAGTTCTTC. Variable domain in full (rest from reference TRBV5-1 and TRBJ2-1): KAGVTQTPRYLIKTRGQQVTLSCSPISGHRSVSWYQQTPGQGLQFLFEYFSETQRNKGNFPGRFSGRQFSNSRSEMNVSTLELGDSALYLCASSFRRMGLDEQFFGPGTRLTVL.

This clonotype was seen ten or more times. V and J are TRBV7-2 and TRBJ1-2; 7 bases agree with TRBD1. Per the germline V gene, CDR1 is SGHTA and CDR2 is FQGNSA. V shed 2 bases, J shed 4 bases, and the junction held 4 bases outside the gene matches. The CDR3 is 14 residues long. In DNA, the CDR3 is TGTGCCAGCAGCTTAAGGGGGCTACCCTATGGCTACACCTTC. It codes for CASSLRGLPYGYTF.

This chain links TRBV7-8 with TRBJ2-1, with a weak D call TRBD2 (5 bases). The CDR3 runs 13 residues. Trimming cost V 1 base and J 9 bases, with 10 bases left between them. Per the germline V gene, CDR1 is SGHVS and CDR2 is FQNEAQ. The CDR3, as DNA: TGTGCCAGCAGCTTAGGTCTCGGGGTTGAGCAGTTCTTC. This encodes CASSLGLGVEQFF.

This clonotype came up a few times. The J gene is TRBJ2-2, the V gene TRBV12-3 or TRBV12-4, with 13 bases matching TRBD2. With 6 bases clipped from V and 6 bases from J, the junction kept 7 bases outside the gene matches. The CDR3 extends over 16 amino acids. CDR3: CASSRTSGRASGELFF. CDR3 sequence (DNA): TGTGCCAGCAGCCGTACTAGCGGGAGGGCCTCCGGGGAGCTGTTTTTT.

This clonotype was counted a few times. The chain couples TRBV12-3 or TRBV12-4 to TRBJ2-3, with D uncertain. Deletions cut 6 bases from V and 5 bases from J, with 9 bases between. This CDR3 is built from 12 residues. DNA of the CDR3: TGTGCCAGCAGGCCGGACGGAGATACGCAGTATTTT. It yields the protein CASRPDGDTQYF.

This clonotype was counted a few times. The chain links TRBV7-2 to TRBJ1-5; 7 nucleotides agree with TRBD1. This CDR3 region has 16 residues. Germline values: CDR1 SGHTA, CDR2 FQGNSA. The V and J ends lost 2 bases and 2 bases, in that order; junction bases with no gene match: 6. The CDR3 reads CASSLRTTGGNQPQHF. The CDR3 DNA sequence: TGTGCCAGCAGCTTAAGGACCACAGGGGGCAATCAGCCCCAGCATTTT. Combining the CDR3 with reference TRBV7-2 and TRBJ1-5 gives the whole variable domain GAGVSQSPSNKVTEKGKDVELRCDPISGHTALYWYRQSLGQGLEFLIYFQGNSAPDKSGLPSDRFSAERTGGSVSTLTIQRTQQEDSAVYLCASSLRTTGGNQPQHFGDGTRLSIL.

CDR3 sequence (DNA): TGTGCCATCAGTGACAGACTAGCGGGAGTCAATGAGCAGTTCTTC. Its protein product is CAISDRLAGVNEQFF. The chain has TRBV10-3 and TRBJ2-1; 12 bases align to TRBD2. This CDR3 region has 15 residues. J gave up 6 bases and V 3 bases, and 3 bases lay outside the gene matches. Germline-derived CDR1 and CDR2 are ENHRY and SYGVKD.

The V call is TRBV30, the J call TRBJ2-3, with 13 nucleotides matching TRBD2. Germline CDR1 is GTSNPN and CDR2 is SVGIG (reference sequence). Trimming cost V 3 bases and J 4 bases; bases outside gene matches: 4. The CDR3 is made up of 15 amino acids. CDR3 DNA sequence: TGTGCCTGGAGCCCGGGACTAGCGGGACCAGATACGCAGTATTTT. Its protein product is CAWSPGLAGPDTQYF. The full variable domain, completed using reference TRBV30 and TRBJ2-3, is SQTIHQWPATLVQPVGSPLSLECTVEGTSNPNLYWYRQAAGRGLQLLFYSVGIGQISSEVPQNLSASRPQDRQFILSSKKLLLSDSGFYLCAWSPGLAGPDTQYFGPGTRLTVL.

The rearrangement joins TRBV6-2 or TRBV6-3 to TRBJ1-2, with unresolved D. Germline CDR1 and CDR2: MNHEY and SVGEGT. V lost 5 bases and J 8 bases, leaving 12 bases between the germline ends. The CDR3 has 12 residues. CDR3 in DNA: TGTGCCAGCAGTGACACCGTGGGAGGCTACACCTTC. This translates into CASSDTVGGYTF.